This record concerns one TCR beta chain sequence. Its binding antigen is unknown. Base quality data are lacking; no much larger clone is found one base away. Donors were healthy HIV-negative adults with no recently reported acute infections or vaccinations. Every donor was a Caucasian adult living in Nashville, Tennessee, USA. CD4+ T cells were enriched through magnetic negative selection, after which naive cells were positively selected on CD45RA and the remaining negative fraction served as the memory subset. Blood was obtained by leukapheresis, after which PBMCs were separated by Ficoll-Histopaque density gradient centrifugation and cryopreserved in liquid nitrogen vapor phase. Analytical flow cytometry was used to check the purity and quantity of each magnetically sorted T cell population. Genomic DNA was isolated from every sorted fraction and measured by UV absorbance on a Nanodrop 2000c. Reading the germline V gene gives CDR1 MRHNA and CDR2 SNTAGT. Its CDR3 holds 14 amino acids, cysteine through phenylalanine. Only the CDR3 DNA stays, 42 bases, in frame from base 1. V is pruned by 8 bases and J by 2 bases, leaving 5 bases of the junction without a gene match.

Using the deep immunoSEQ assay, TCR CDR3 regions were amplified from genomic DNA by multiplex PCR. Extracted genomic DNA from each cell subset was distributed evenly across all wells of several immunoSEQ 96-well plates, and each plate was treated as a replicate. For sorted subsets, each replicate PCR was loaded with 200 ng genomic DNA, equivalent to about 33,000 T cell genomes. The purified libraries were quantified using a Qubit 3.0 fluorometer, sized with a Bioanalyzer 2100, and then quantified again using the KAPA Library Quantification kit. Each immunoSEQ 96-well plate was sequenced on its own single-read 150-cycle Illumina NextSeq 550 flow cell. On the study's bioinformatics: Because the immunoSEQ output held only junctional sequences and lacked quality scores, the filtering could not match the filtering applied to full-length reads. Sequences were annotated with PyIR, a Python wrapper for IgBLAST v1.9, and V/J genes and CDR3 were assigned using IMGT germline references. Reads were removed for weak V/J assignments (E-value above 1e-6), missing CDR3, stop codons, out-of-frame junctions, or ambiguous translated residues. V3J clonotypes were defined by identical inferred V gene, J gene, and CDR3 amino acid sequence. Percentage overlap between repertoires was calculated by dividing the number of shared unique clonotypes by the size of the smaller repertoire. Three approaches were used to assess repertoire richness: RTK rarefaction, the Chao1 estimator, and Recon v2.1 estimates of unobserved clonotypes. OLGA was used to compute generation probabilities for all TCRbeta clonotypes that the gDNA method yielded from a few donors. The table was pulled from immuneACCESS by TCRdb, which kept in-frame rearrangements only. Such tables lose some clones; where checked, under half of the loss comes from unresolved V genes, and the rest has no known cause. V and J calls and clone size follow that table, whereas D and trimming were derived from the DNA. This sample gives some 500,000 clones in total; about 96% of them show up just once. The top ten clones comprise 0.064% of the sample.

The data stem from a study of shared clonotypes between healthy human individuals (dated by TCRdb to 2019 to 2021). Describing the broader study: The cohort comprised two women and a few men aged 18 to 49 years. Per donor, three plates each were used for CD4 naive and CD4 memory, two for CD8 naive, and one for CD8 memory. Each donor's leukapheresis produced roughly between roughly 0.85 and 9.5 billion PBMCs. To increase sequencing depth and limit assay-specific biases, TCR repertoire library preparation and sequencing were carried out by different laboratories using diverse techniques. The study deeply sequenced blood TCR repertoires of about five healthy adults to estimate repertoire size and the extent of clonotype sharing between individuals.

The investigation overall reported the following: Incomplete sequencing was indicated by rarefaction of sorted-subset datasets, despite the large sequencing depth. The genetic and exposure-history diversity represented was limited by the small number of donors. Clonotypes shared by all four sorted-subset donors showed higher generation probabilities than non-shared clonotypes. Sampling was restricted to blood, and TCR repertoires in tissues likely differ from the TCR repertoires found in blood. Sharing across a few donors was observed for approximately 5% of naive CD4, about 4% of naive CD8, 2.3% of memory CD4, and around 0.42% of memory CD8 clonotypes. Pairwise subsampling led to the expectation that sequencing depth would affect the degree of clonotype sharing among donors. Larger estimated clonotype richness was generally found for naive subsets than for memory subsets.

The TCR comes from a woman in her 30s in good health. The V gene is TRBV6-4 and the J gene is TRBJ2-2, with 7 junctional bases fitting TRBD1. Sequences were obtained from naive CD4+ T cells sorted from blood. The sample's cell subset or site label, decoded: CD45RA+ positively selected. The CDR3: CASRTGDNTGELFF. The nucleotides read TGTGCCAGCCGAACAGGGGACAACACCGGGGAGCTGTTTTTT.